Listed below are T cell receptor beta chains from one sample, sequenced in a study of cytomegalovirus exposure and HLA in healthy donors. TCRdb's copy holds only in-frame clones and misses some; the assay was immunoSEQ multiplex PCR. The repertoire holds roughly 67,000 clones, with around 93% as singletons. Sample: PBMCs. The receptors originated from a man younger than 35 in good health and CMV-seronegative. Each CDR3 is given with its conserved first and last residue.

v_gene	j_gene	CDR3aa
TRBV5-8	TRBJ2-7	CASSGTSGSKEQYF
TRBV5-4	TRBJ1-1	CASSLKTGPTEAFF
TRBV5-4	TRBJ2-4	CASSFSPGNIQYF
TRBV5-1	TRBJ2-5	CASSLAGFAGAQETQYF
TRBV6-5	TRBJ2-1	CASSYDQGLNNEQFF
TRBV7-9	TRBJ2-2	CASTGYTGELFF
TRBV11-2	TRBJ2-7	CASSFEGGPYEQYF
TRBV7-5	TRBJ2-7	CARSPRGGGF
TRBV2	TRBJ2-5	CASSEIGGRETQYF
TRBV7-2	TRBJ1-1	CASSSTTGLPEAFF
TRBV5-4	TRBJ1-2	CASTSLKDRGYGYTF
TRBV12-5	TRBJ2-7	CASGLVLNGRAVEQYF
TRBV4-2	TRBJ1-1	CASSQDQDRNTEAFF
TRBV5-1	TRBJ2-1	CASSLGLAEGGEQFF
TRBV19	TRBJ2-2	CASRSWTGGTGELFF
TRBV30	TRBJ2-7	CAWNVGGEQYF
TRBV9	TRBJ2-2	CASSQGLAGAKNTGELFF
TRBV2	TRBJ1-1	CASEEESNTEAFF
TRBV7-2	TRBJ1-2	CASSLVLGRPDYGYTF
TRBV5-4	TRBJ2-3	CASSSRDRPTDTQYF
TRBV11-2	TRBJ1-5	CASSFGGFQPQHF
TRBV7-3	TRBJ2-5	CASSLKGGQVRGQYF
TRBV28	TRBJ2-5	CASRPISRGGGETQYF
TRBV19	TRBJ2-4	CASSLAGAENIQYF
TRBV14	TRBJ2-7	CASSQEHRDSCYEQYF
TRBV15	TRBJ1-5	CATSSSRGIQPQHF
TRBV28	TRBJ1-1	CASSLAGTNTEAFF
TRBV7-8	TRBJ1-5	CASSLAGGYSNQPQHF
TRBV4-3	TRBJ2-1	CASSQDKGLFDEQFF
TRBV2	TRBJ1-1	CASSRGGNTEAFF
TRBV29-1	TRBJ2-1	CSVEGDFYNEQFF
TRBV4-2	TRBJ1-3	CASSQVVSGSGNTIYF
TRBV7-2	TRBJ2-3	CASSRRTGVSSDTQYF
TRBV10-1	TRBJ2-5	CASSCSDCQETQYF
TRBV19	TRBJ2-7	CASSKLGTSGAWEQYF